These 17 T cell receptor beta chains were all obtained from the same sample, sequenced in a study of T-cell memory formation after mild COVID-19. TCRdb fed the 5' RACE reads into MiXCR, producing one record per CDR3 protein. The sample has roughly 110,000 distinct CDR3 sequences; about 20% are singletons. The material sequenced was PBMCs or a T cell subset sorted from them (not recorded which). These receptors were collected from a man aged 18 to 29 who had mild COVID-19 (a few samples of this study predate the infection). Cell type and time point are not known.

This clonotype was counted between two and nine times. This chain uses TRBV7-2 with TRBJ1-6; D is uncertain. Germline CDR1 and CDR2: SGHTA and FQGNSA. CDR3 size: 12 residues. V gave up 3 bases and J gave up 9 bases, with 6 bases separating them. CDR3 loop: CASSFPSSPLHF. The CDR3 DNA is TGTGCCAGCAGCTTCCCTAGTTCACCCCTCCACTTT.

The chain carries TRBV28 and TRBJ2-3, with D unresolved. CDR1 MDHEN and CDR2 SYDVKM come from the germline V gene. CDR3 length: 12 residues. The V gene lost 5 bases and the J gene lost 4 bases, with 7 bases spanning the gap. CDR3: CASSRLADTQYF. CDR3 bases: TGTGCCAGCAGTCGCCTAGCAGATACGCAGTATTTT. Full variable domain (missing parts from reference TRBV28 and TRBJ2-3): DVKVTQSSRYLVKRTGEKVFLECVQDMDHENMFWYRQDPGLGLRLIYFSYDVKMKEKGDIPEGYSVSREKKERFSLILESASTNQTSMYLCASSRLADTQYFGPGTRLTVL.

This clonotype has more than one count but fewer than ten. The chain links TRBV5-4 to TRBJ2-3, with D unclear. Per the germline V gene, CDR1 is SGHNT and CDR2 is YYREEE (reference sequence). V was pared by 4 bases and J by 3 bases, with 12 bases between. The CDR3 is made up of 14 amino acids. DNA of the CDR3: TGTGCCAGCAGCCTATCTGGCCCTACAGATACGCAGTATTTT. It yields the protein CASSLSGPTDTQYF.

Here the CDR3 reads CASTPGQGSYNEQFF. The CDR3 region has the DNA TGTGCCAGCACCCCGGGACAGGGCTCCTACAATGAGCAGTTCTTC. The chain employs TRBV12-3 or TRBV12-4 and TRBJ2-1; 9 bases align to TRBD1. V trimming: 7 bases; J trimming: 0 bases; junction bases outside the gene matches: 4. CDR3 size: 15 residues.

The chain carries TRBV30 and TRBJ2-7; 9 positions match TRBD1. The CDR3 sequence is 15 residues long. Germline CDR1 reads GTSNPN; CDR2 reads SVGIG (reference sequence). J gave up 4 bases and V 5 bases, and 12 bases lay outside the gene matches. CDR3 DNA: TGTGCCTGGGGCAGAGCTCGGACAGGGGCGTACGAGCAGTACTTC. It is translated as CAWGRARTGAYEQYF. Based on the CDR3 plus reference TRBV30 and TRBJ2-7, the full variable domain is SQTIHQWPATLVQPVGSPLSLECTVEGTSNPNLYWYRQAAGRGLQLLFYSVGIGQISSEVPQNLSASRPQDRQFILSSKKLLLSDSGFYLCAWGRARTGAYEQYFGPGTRLTVT.

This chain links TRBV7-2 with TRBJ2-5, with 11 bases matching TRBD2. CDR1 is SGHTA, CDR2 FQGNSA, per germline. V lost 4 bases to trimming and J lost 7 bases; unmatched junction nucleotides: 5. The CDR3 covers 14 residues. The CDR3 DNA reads TGTGCCAGCAGCTCCCTAGCGGGGGGCGGGACCCAGTACTTC. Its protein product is CASSSLAGGGTQYF.

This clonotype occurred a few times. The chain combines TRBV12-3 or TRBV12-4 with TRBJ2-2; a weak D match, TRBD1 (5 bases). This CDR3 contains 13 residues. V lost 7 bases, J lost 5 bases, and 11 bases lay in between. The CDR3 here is CASTWGSTGELFF. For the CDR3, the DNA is TGTGCCAGCACCTGGGGCAGTACCGGGGAGCTGTTTTTT.

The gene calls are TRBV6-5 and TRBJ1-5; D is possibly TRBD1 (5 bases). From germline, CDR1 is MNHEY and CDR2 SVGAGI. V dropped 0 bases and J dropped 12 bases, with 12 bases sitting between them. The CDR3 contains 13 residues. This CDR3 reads CASSYSMGGGQHF. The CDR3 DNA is TGTGCCAGCAGTTACTCGATGGGGGGAGGCCAGCATTTT.

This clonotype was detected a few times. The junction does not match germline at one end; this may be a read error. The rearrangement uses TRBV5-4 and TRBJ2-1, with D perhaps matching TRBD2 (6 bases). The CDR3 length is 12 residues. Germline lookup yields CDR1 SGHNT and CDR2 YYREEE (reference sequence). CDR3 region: CASSWGLAEKFF. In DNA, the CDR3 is TGTGCCAGCAGCTGGGGACTGGCTGAGAAGTTCTTC.

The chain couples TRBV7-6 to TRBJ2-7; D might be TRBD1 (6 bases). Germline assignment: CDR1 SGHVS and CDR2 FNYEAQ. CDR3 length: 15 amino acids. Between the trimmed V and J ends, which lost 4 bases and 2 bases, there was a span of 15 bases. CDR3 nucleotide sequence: TGTGCCAGCAGCTCGGACAGTCTTGGGGCCTACGAGCAGTACTTC. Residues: CASSSDSLGAYEQYF. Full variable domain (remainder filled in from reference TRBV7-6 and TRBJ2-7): GAGVSQSPRYKVTKRGQDVALRCDPISGHVSLYWYRQALGQGPEFLTYFNYEAQQDKSGLPNDRFSAERPEGSISTLTIQRTEQRDSAMYRCASSSDSLGAYEQYFGPGTRLTVT.

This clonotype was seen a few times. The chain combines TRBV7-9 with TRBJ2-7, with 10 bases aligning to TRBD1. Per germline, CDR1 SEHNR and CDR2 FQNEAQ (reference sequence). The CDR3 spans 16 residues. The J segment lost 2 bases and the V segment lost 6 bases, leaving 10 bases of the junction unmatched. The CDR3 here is CASRPLGDRGPYEQYF. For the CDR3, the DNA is TGTGCCAGCAGACCTCTGGGGGACAGGGGCCCCTACGAGCAGTACTTC.

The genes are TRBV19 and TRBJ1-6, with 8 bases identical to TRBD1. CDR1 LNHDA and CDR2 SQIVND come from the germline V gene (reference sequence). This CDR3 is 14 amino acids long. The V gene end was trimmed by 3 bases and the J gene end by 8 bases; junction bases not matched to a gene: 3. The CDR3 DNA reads TGTGCCAGTAGTATTGGACAGGGATATTCACCCCTCCACTTT. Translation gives CASSIGQGYSPLHF.

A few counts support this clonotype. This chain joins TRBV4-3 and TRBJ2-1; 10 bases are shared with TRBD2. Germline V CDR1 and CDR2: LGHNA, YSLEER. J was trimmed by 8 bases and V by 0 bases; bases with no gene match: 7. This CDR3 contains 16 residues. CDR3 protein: CASSQELSGGYDEQFF. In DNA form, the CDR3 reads TGCGCCAGCAGCCAAGAACTTAGCGGGGGGTACGATGAGCAGTTCTTC.

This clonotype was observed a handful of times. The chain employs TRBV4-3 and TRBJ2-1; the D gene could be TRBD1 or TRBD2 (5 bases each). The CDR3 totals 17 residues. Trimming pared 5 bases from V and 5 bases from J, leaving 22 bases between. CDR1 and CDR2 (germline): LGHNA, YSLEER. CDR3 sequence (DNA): TGCGCCAGCAGCTCGAGCGGTGCAGGGCTGAGCGACAATGAGCAGTTCTTC. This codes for CASSSSGAGLSDNEQFF.

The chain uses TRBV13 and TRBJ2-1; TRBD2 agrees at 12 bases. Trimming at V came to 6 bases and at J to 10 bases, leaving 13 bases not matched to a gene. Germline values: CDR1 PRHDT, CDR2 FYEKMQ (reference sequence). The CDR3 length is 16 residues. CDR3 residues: CASSPLASGGVDEQFF. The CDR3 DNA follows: TGTGCCAGCAGTCCCCTGGCTAGCGGGGGGGTAGACGAGCAGTTCTTC.

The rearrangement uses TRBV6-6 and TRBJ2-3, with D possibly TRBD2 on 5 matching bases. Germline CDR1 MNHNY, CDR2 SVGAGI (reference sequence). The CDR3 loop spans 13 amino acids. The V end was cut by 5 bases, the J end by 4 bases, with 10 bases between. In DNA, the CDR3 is TGTGCCAGCAGTAGGGCGGGCTCAGATACGCAGTATTTT. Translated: CASSRAGSDTQYF.

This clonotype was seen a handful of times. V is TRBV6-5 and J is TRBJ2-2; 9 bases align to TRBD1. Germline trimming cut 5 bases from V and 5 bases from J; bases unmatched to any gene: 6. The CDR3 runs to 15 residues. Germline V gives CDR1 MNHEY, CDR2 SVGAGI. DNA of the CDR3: TGTGCCAGCAGTCCGACCGGGACAGGGACCGGGGAGCTGTTTTTT. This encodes CASSPTGTGTGELFF.